This is a list of T cell receptor beta chains from one sample in a study of Ad26.COV2.S vaccination and SARS-CoV-2 variants. Produced via immunoSEQ multiplex PCR; TCRdb's table is partial and in-frame only. Of about 260,000 clones in the sample, approximately 88% were seen once. The material was peripheral blood, obtained in a trial of Ad26.COV2.S vaccine versus placebo. Receptors originate from a person between 18 and 65 years old who received the Ad26.COV2.S COVID-19 vaccine or a placebo. Both conserved end residues are part of each CDR3. Each record gives: V gene, J gene, clone size, D gene, CDR3 DNA, CDR3 protein. The D gene is left open where the match is weak. The listing skips clone size in some rows; elsewhere it reads once, few, many or a size class.

V gene: TRBV6-2/TRBV6-3
J gene: TRBJ2-1
clone size: -
D gene: TRBD2
CDR3 DNA: TGTGCCAGCAGTTACTCTGGACTAGCGGGAGGGGGCGAGCAGTTCTTC
CDR3 protein: CASSYSGLAGGGEQFF

V gene: TRBV7-8
J gene: TRBJ1-3
clone size: -
D gene: TRBD1
CDR3 DNA: TGTGCCAGCAGCTTAGGAGGACAGGGGCACTCTGGAAACACCATATATTTT
CDR3 protein: CASSLGGQGHSGNTIYF

V gene: TRBV5-4
J gene: TRBJ1-2
clone size: -
D gene: -
CDR3 DNA: TGTGCCAGCAGCTTGGACAGGGCAGTAAATGGCTACACCTTC
CDR3 protein: CASSLDRAVNGYTF

V gene: TRBV9
J gene: TRBJ2-1
clone size: -
D gene: TRBD1
CDR3 DNA: TGTGCCAGCAGCGCCCGCCCCGGACAGGACTACAATGAGCAGTTCTTC
CDR3 protein: CASSARPGQDYNEQFF

V gene: TRBV6-4
J gene: TRBJ1-6
clone size: -
D gene: -
CDR3 DNA: TGTGCCAGCAGAGCCGAAGGGGGAGGAAATTCACCCCTCCACTTT
CDR3 protein: CASRAEGGGNSPLHF

V gene: TRBV19
J gene: TRBJ2-1
clone size: -
D gene: -
CDR3 DNA: TGTGCCAGTAGTGCATTCCGGGACCTTTACAATGAGCAGTTCTTC
CDR3 protein: CASSAFRDLYNEQFF

V gene: TRBV5-1
J gene: TRBJ2-3
clone size: -
D gene: TRBD2
CDR3 DNA: TGCGCCAGCAGCCTTAGCGGGAGGGCCGAGTATTTT
CDR3 protein: CASSLSGRAEYF

V gene: TRBV12-3/TRBV12-4
J gene: TRBJ2-2
clone size: -
D gene: -
CDR3 DNA: TGTGCCAGCAAAACGGCCGGGGAGCTGTTTTTT
CDR3 protein: CASKTAGELFF

V gene: TRBV15
J gene: TRBJ2-5
clone size: -
D gene: TRBD1
CDR3 DNA: TGTGCCACCAGCAGAGAAGCCGACAGGGGGATGGGGGAGACCCAGTACTTC
CDR3 protein: CATSREADRGMGETQYF

V gene: TRBV30
J gene: TRBJ1-4
clone size: -
D gene: -
CDR3 DNA: TGTGCCTGGAGTGTAAACCGTGTGAGGAATGCAACTAATGAAAAACTGTTTTTT
CDR3 protein: CAWSVNRVRNATNEKLFF

V gene: TRBV4-2
J gene: TRBJ2-3
clone size: -
D gene: TRBD2
CDR3 DNA: TGTGCCAGCAGCCAGGGGACTAGCGGCTCAGATACGCAGTATTTT
CDR3 protein: CASSQGTSGSDTQYF

V gene: TRBV4-1
J gene: TRBJ1-5
clone size: -
D gene: -
CDR3 DNA: TGCGCCAGCAGCCAAGTAATTTACAGGGACAATCAGCCCCAGCATTTT
CDR3 protein: CASSQVIYRDNQPQHF

V gene: TRBV6-5
J gene: TRBJ1-5
clone size: -
D gene: -
CDR3 DNA: TGTGCCAGCAGTTACGGACCTCGACAGCCCCAGCATTTT
CDR3 protein: CASSYGPRQPQHF

V gene: TRBV4-3
J gene: TRBJ2-3
clone size: -
D gene: -
CDR3 DNA: TGCGCCAGCAGTTCTAGCGTGGACACAGATACGCAGTATTTT
CDR3 protein: CASSSSVDTDTQYF

V gene: TRBV18
J gene: TRBJ2-5
clone size: -
D gene: -
CDR3 DNA: TGTGCCAGCTCACCATTTTCATCAGGAGAGACCCAGTACTTC
CDR3 protein: CASSPFSSGETQYF

V gene: TRBV4-3
J gene: TRBJ2-5
clone size: -
D gene: -
CDR3 DNA: TGCGCCAGCAGCCAAGACTTGGGCAGAGCAGGGTTCCAAGAGACCCAGTACTTC
CDR3 protein: CASSQDLGRAGFQETQYF

V gene: TRBV29-1
J gene: TRBJ1-2
clone size: once
D gene: TRBD1
CDR3 DNA: TGCAGCGTTGGCCAAGACAGGGTAGGAGGCTACACCTTC
CDR3 protein: CSVGQDRVGGYTF

V gene: TRBV7-3
J gene: TRBJ1-1
clone size: -
D gene: -
CDR3 DNA: TGTGCCAGCAGCTTAGGGGTGGGGAGCGCTGAAGCTTTCTTT
CDR3 protein: CASSLGVGSAEAFF

V gene: TRBV6-5
J gene: TRBJ1-1
clone size: -
D gene: -
CDR3 DNA: TGTGCCAGCAGTTACGGGAGGGACACTGAAGCTTTCTTT
CDR3 protein: CASSYGRDTEAFF

V gene: TRBV30
J gene: TRBJ2-5
clone size: once
D gene: -
CDR3 DNA: TGTGCCTGGAGTTCTTGGGGAGAAGAGACCCAGTACTTC
CDR3 protein: CAWSSWGEETQYF

V gene: TRBV19
J gene: TRBJ2-3
clone size: -
D gene: TRBD2
CDR3 DNA: TGTGCCAGTGCCGGGGCGGGAGCAGATACGCAGTATTTT
CDR3 protein: CASAGAGADTQYF

V gene: TRBV7-2
J gene: TRBJ1-4
clone size: -
D gene: -
CDR3 DNA: TGTGCCAGCAGCCAACGCTACAGGGATAATGAAAAACTGTTTTTT
CDR3 protein: CASSQRYRDNEKLFF

V gene: TRBV15
J gene: TRBJ2-6
clone size: few
D gene: -
CDR3 DNA: TGTGCCACCAGCGGGGACTCCTCTGGGGCCAACGTCCTGACTTTC
CDR3 protein: CATSGDSSGANVLTF

V gene: TRBV5-1
J gene: TRBJ2-3
clone size: -
D gene: TRBD2
CDR3 DNA: TGCGCCAGCGGACTAGCGGGGAGCACAGATACGCAGTATTTT
CDR3 protein: CASGLAGSTDTQYF

V gene: TRBV5-1
J gene: TRBJ1-5
clone size: -
D gene: -
CDR3 DNA: TGCGCCAGCAGCTTGGGTGCCAGGGGAAGTAGTCAGCCCCAGCATTTT
CDR3 protein: CASSLGARGSSQPQHF